Sequencing of this T cell receptor beta chain was carried out in a study of patients and donors after allogeneic stem cell transplantation. V gave up 4 bases and J gave up 5 bases, with 8 bases separating them. The germline V gene encodes CDR1 SGHVS and CDR2 FNYEAQ. This CDR3 has 12 amino acids. TCRdb reprocessed the RT-PCR reads with MiXCR, giving one entry per CDR3 protein. This table has 150,000 to 250,000 distinct CDR3 sequences, less than 45% appearing once. This chain uses TRBV7-6 with TRBJ1-1; D perhaps matches TRBD1 (6 bases). This clonotype was sampled from a human donor who was either an allogeneic HSCT recipient or a stem cell or donor lymphocyte infusion donor (not recorded which). It is not recorded whose cells these are; they may come from a transplant donor. The specimen was blood, either unsorted or a sorted T cell fraction (not recorded which). CDR3 protein: CASSSDSTEAFF. CDR3 coding DNA: TGTGCCAGCAGCTCGGACAGTACTGAAGCTTTCTTT.